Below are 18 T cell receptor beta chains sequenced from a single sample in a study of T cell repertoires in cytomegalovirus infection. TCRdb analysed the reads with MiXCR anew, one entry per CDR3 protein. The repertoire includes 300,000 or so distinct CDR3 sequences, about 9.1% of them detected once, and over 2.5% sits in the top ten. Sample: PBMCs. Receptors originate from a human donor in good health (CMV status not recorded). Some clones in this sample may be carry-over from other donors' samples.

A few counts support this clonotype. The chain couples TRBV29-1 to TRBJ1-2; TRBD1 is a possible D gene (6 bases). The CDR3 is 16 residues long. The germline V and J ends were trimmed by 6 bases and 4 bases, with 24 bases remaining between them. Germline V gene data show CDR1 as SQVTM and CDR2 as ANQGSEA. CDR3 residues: CSVGPQLGARGYGYTF. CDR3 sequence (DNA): TGCAGCGTGGGGCCCCAGCTGGGGGCGCGGGGCTATGGCTACACCTTC.

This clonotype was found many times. As DNA, the CDR3 is TGTGCCAGCAGCTTGACAGAGGCACCCCTCCACTTT. Its protein product is CASSLTEAPLHF. The gene calls are TRBV28 and TRBJ1-6, with TRBD1 as a possible D gene (5 bases). The germline gives CDR1 MDHEN, CDR2 SYDVKM. The V and J ends lost 6 bases and 11 bases respectively, with 11 bases between them. The CDR3 sequence is 12 residues long.

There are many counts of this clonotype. CDR3 amino acids: CASSIHGQGENGGELFF. The DNA of the CDR3 is TGTGCCAGTAGTATACATGGTCAGGGGGAGAATGGCGGGGAGCTGTTTTTT. The chain employs TRBV19 and TRBJ2-2, with 7 bases matching TRBD1. Germline values: CDR1 LNHDA, CDR2 SQIVND (reference sequence). The CDR3 contains 17 residues. After removal of 2 bases from V and 7 bases from J, the junction contained 13 bases not matched to a gene. The whole variable domain, filled in from reference TRBV19 and TRBJ2-2, reads DGGITQSPKYLFRKEGQNVTLSCEQNLNHDAMYWYRQDPGQGLRLIYYSQIVNDFQKGDIAEGYSVSREKKESFPLTVTSAQKNPTAFYLCASSIHGQGENGGELFFGEGSRLTVL.

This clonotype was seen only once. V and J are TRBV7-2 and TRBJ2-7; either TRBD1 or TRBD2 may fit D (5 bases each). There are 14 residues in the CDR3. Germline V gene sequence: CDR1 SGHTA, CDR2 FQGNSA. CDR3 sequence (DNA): TGTGCCAGCAGCTCGGGACGTGGCTCCTACGAGCAGCACGTC. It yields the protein CASSSGRGSYEQHV.

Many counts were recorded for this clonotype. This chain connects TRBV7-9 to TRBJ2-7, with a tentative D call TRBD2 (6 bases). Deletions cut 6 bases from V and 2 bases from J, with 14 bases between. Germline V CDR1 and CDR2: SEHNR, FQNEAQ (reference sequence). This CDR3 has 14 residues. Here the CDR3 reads CASSLRTGAYEQYF. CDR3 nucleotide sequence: TGTGCCAGCAGTTTAAGAACGGGGGCCTACGAGCAGTACTTC.

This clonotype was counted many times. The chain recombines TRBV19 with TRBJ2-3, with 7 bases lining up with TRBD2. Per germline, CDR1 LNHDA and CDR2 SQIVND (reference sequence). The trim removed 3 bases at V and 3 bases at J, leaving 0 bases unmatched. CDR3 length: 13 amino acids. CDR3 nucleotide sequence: TGTGCCAGTAGTATCGGGGGGACAGATACGCAGTATTTT. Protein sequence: CASSIGGTDTQYF.

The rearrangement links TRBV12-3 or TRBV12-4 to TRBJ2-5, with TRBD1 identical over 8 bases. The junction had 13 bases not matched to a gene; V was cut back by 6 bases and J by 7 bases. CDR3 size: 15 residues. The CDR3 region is CASSDAGTGVATQYF. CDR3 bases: TGTGCCAGCAGCGACGCGGGGACAGGCGTGGCGACCCAGTACTTC.

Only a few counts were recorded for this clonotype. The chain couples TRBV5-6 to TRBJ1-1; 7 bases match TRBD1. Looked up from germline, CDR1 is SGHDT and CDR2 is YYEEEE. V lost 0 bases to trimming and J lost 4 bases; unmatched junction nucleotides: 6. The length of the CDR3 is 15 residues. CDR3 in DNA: TGTGCCAGCAGCTTGGTTGACAGGGAGGGCACTGAAGCTTTCTTT. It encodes CASSLVDREGTEAFF. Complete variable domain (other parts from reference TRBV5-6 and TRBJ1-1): DAGVTQSPTHLIKTRGQQVTLRCSPKSGHDTVSWYQQALGQGPQFIFQYYEEEERQRGNFPDRFSGHQFPNYSSELNVNALLLGDSALYLCASSLVDREGTEAFFGQGTRLTVV.

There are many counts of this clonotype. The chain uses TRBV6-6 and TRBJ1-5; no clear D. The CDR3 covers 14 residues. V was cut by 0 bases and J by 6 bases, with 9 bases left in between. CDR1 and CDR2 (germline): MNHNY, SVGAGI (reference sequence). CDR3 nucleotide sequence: TGTGCCAGCAGTTACTCGAGAAAGGGTCAGCCCCAGCATTTT. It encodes CASSYSRKGQPQHF.

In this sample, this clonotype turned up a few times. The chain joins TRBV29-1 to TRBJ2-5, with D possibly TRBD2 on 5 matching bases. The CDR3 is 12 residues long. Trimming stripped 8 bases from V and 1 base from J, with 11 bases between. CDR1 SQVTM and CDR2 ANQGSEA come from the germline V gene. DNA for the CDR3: TGCAGCTACGCCGGACTCCAAGAGACCCAGTACTTC. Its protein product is CSYAGLQETQYF.

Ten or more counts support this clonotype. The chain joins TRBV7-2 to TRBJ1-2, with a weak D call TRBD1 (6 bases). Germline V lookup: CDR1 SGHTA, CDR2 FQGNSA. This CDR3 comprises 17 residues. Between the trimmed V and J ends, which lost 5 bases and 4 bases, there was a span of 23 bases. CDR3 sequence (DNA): TGTGCCAGCAGCCCCAACCCCTCTTGGGGGCCCACCTATGGCTACACCTTC. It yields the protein CASSPNPSWGPTYGYTF. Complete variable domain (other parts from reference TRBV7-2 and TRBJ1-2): GAGVSQSPSNKVTEKGKDVELRCDPISGHTALYWYRQSLGQGLEFLIYFQGNSAPDKSGLPSDRFSAERTGGSVSTLTIQRTQQEDSAVYLCASSPNPSWGPTYGYTFGSGTRLTVV.

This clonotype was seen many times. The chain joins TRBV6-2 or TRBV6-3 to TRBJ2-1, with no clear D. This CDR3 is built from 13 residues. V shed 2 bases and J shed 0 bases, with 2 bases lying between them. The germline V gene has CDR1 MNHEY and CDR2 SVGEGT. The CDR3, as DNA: TGTGCCAGCAGTTACCTCTCCTACAATGAGCAGTTCTTC. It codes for CASSYLSYNEQFF.

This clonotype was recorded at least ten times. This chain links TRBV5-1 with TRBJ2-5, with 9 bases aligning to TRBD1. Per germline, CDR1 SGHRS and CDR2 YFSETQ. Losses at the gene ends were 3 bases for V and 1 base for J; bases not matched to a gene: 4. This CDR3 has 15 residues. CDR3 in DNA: TGCGCCAGCAGCTGGTTGACAGGGGGCCAAGAGACCCAGTACTTC. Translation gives CASSWLTGGQETQYF.

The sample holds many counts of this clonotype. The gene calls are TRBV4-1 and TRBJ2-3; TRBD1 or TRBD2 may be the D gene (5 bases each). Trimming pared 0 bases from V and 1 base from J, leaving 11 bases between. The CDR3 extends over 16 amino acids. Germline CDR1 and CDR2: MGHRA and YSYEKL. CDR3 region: CASSQEVVGGTDTQYF. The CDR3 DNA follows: TGCGCCAGCAGCCAAGAGGTGGTGGGGGGCACAGATACGCAGTATTTT.

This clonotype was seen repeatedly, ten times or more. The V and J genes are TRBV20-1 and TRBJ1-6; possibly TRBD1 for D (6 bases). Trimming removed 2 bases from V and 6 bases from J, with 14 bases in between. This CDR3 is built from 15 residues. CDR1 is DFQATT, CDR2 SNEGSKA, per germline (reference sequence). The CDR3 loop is CSARLRTALNSPLHF. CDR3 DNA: TGCAGTGCTAGACTGCGGACAGCGCTTAATTCACCCCTCCACTTT.

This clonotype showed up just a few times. The CDR3 region is CASSPGRAYEQYV. DNA of the CDR3: TGTGCCAGCAGTCCGGGGAGGGCCTACGAGCAGTACGTC. The chain couples TRBV28 to TRBJ2-7, with TRBD2 identical over 7 bases. With V trimmed by 5 bases and J by 2 bases, 3 bases remained unmatched. The germline V gene has CDR1 MDHEN and CDR2 SYDVKM. This CDR3 contains 13 residues.

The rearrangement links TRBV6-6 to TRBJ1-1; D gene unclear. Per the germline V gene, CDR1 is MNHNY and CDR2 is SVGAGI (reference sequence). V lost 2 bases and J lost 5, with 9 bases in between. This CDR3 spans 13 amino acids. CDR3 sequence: CASSYGVWTEAFF. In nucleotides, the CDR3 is TGTGCCAGCAGTTACGGAGTTTGGACTGAAGCTTTCTTT.

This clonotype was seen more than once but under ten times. The CDR3: CASSVAGGHNNEQFF. In DNA form, the CDR3 reads TGTGCCAGCAGCGTAGCGGGGGGACATAACAATGAGCAGTTCTTC. This chain connects TRBV9 to TRBJ2-1; weak D call: TRBD2 (7 bases). This CDR3 is 15 amino acids long. Trimming cost V 0 bases and J 5 bases, with 12 bases left between them. CDR1 is SGDLS and CDR2 is YYNGEE in the germline V gene. Based on the CDR3 plus reference TRBV9 and TRBJ2-1, the full variable domain is DSGVTQTPKHLITATGQRVTLRCSPRSGDLSVYWYQQSLDQGLQFLIQYYNGEERAKGNILERFSAQQFPDLHSELNLSSLELGDSALYFCASSVAGGHNNEQFFGPGTRLTVL.